Following are 32 T cell receptor beta chains from one sample sequenced in a study of CD8+ T cells in alopecia areata. Extraction of RNA preceded its reverse transcription into cDNA, which served as the sequencing template. Some clones are missing from TCRdb's copy, which holds only in-frame ones; the method was immunoSEQ multiplex PCR. The table shows roughly 200,000 clones, with around 50% occurring only once. The treatment was: oral pan-JAK inhibitor, 5-10 mg twice daily. Specimen: CD8+ T cells sorted from blood, collected at week 24, from a patient treated with tofacitinib. These receptors were collected from a human donor with alopecia areata.

This clone was seen a handful of times. V usage is TRBV7-7 and J usage is TRBJ2-5, with TRBD1 matching over 11 bases. V trimming: 4 bases; J trimming: 5 bases; junction bases outside the gene matches: 6. The V gene's germline CDR1 is SSHAT and CDR2 FNYEAQ (reference sequence). This CDR3 comprises 15 residues. The CDR3, as DNA: TGTGCCAGCAGCTACGGACAGGGGGCCTCCGAGACCCAGTACTTC. Residues: CASSYGQGASETQYF.

The rearrangement joins TRBV6-6 to TRBJ2-7; a weak D match, TRBD1 (6 bases). Germline CDR1 and CDR2: MNHNY and SVGAGI (reference sequence). This CDR3 spans 10 amino acids. The CDR3 reads CATGLIEQYF. The CDR3 coding sequence is TGTGCTACAGGGCTTATCGAGCAGTACTTC.

This chain links TRBV15 with TRBJ2-7; perhaps TRBD1 as D (6 bases). Germline values: CDR1 LNHNV, CDR2 YYDKDF (reference sequence). Trimming removed 4 bases from V and 4 bases from J, with 8 bases in between. CDR3 length: 12 residues. CDR3 amino acids: CATSTQGYEQYF. In DNA, the CDR3 is TGTGCCACCAGCACCCAGGGGTACGAGCAGTACTTC.

The chain couples TRBV13 to TRBJ2-5; tentative D call: TRBD2 (7 bases). Germline assignment: CDR1 PRHDT and CDR2 FYEKMQ (reference sequence). Trimming stripped 5 bases from V and 0 bases from J, with 16 bases between. The CDR3 has 16 residues. CDR3 sequence reads: CASSQGRGANQETQYF. The CDR3 nucleotides read TGTGCCAGCAGCCAAGGACGGGGGGCAAACCAAGAGACCCAGTACTTC. The full variable domain, in which reference TRBV13 and TRBJ2-5 provide the parts outside the CDR3, is AAGVIQSPRHLIKEKRETATLKCYPIPRHDTVYWYQQGPGQDPQFLISFYEKMQSDKGSIPDRFSAQQFSDYHSELNMSSLELGDSALYFCASSQGRGANQETQYFGPGTRLLVL.

The chain is built from TRBV7-9 and TRBJ1-2; weak D call: TRBD1 (5 bases). CDR1 is SEHNR, CDR2 FQNEAQ, per germline (reference sequence). Trimming stripped 7 bases from V and 8 bases from J, with 17 bases between. This CDR3 comprises 13 residues. CDR3 in DNA: TGTGCCAGCACCCACGGCAGGGCGGACGGCTACACCTTC. As protein: CASTHGRADGYTF. The full variable domain, its missing parts supplied by reference TRBV7-9 and TRBJ1-2, is DTGVSQNPRHKITKRGQNVTFRCDPISEHNRLYWYRQTLGQGPEFLTYFQNEAQLEKSRLLSDRFSAERPKGSFSTLEIQRTEQGDSAMYLCASTHGRADGYTFGSGTRLTVV.

V gene TRBV19 combines with J gene TRBJ1-1, with D hard to call. This CDR3 comprises 14 residues. Trimming took 2 bases from V and 5 from J, leaving 12 bases between them. CDR1 and CDR2 from the germline V gene are LNHDA and SQIVND (reference sequence). CDR3 sequence reads: CASSITRRVTEAFF. CDR3 sequence (DNA): TGTGCCAGTAGTATAACTCGGAGGGTTACTGAAGCTTTCTTT.

This clone appeared a few times. In nucleotides, the CDR3 is TGCAGCGTTGAGTTTGAGGGGATCTACGAGCAGTACTTC. It codes for CSVEFEGIYEQYF. The chain combines TRBV29-1 with TRBJ2-7; possibly TRBD1 or TRBD2 for D (5 bases each). In germline, CDR1 is SQVTM, CDR2 ANQGSEA. V lost 3 bases and J 3 bases, leaving 12 bases between the germline ends. CDR3 length equals 13 residues.

This clone came up a few times. The chain carries TRBV19 and TRBJ2-7, with TRBD1 identical over 7 bases. This CDR3 contains 12 residues. Germline lookup yields CDR1 LNHDA and CDR2 SQIVND (reference sequence). Trimming at V came to 10 bases and at J to 6 bases, leaving 9 bases not matched to a gene. CDR3 sequence reads: CATSPQGSEQYF. The CDR3 DNA follows: TGTGCCACCTCACCACAGGGGAGCGAGCAGTACTTC.

The rearrangement links TRBV2 to TRBJ1-2; D not certain. Germline V gene data show CDR1 as SNHLY and CDR2 as FYNNEI. V dropped 2 bases and J dropped 5 bases, with 15 bases sitting between them. There are 15 residues in the CDR3. Written as DNA, the CDR3 is TGTGCCAGCAGTGAAACGCCCATGGAACTATATGGCTACACCTTC. Translation gives CASSETPMELYGYTF.

This clone showed up just a few times. The genes are TRBV6-5 and TRBJ2-7; 9 bases match TRBD1. Germline V gene data show CDR1 as MNHEY and CDR2 as SVGAGI. CDR3 length: 13 residues. V shed 6 bases and J 7 bases; nucleotides not matched to a gene: 7. The CDR3 spells CASSQGQGGEQYF. DNA for the CDR3: TGTGCCAGCAGCCAGGGACAGGGAGGGGAGCAGTACTTC.

The genes are TRBV27 and TRBJ2-5; 7 bases are shared with TRBD1. The germline V gene has CDR1 MNHEY and CDR2 SMNVEV (reference sequence). Trimming at V came to 6 bases and at J to 0 bases, leaving 10 bases not matched to a gene. CDR3 length equals 16 residues. CDR3 coding DNA: TGTGCCAGCAGCCGAAGGAAGGGACAGCACCAAGAGACCCAGTACTTC. Amino acids: CASSRRKGQHQETQYF.

This clone occurred a few times. The chain combines TRBV4-1 with TRBJ2-1, with TRBD2 matching 7 bases. J gave up 4 bases and V 4 bases, and 7 bases lay outside the gene matches. In germline, CDR1 is MGHRA, CDR2 YSYEKL. This CDR3 contains 15 residues. In nucleotides, the CDR3 is TGCGCCAGCAGCCTCTCTAGCGGAGGATACAATGAGCAGTTCTTC. As protein: CASSLSSGGYNEQFF.

The chain recombines TRBV27 with TRBJ1-6; D may be TRBD1 (6 bases). This CDR3 has 16 amino acids. Germline V gene lookup returns CDR1 MNHEY and CDR2 SMNVEV (reference sequence). V was trimmed by 4 bases and J by 6 bases, leaving 16 bases between them. CDR3 nucleotides: TGTGCCAGCAGTTACGGCAGGGGTTTCGGTAATTCACCCCTCCACTTT. Translating it yields CASSYGRGFGNSPLHF.

The gene calls are TRBV7-9 and TRBJ2-1, with a possible D match to TRBD2 (6 bases). V was pared by 8 bases and J by 6 bases, with 20 bases between. Germline V gene lookup returns CDR1 SEHNR and CDR2 FQNEAQ (reference sequence). The CDR3 totals 15 residues. CDR3 nucleotides: TGTGCCAGCGCCTCCCCGCGGGGAGTGTTCAATGAGCAGTTCTTC. Translating gives CASASPRGVFNEQFF.

This chain uses TRBV9 with TRBJ2-7; a possible D gene is TRBD2 (6 bases). The CDR3 has 13 amino acids. V lost 3 bases and J 5 bases, leaving 12 bases between the germline ends. CDR1 is SGDLS, CDR2 YYNGEE, per germline. Here the CDR3 reads CASSGWEEDEQYF. The CDR3 DNA reads TGTGCCAGCAGCGGATGGGAGGAGGACGAGCAGTACTTC.

Written as DNA, the CDR3 is TGTGCCAGCAGGCCTTTTACACAGGGGAACTATGGCTACACCTTC. This gives the protein CASRPFTQGNYGYTF. V is TRBV7-9 and J is TRBJ1-2, with 7 bases lining up with TRBD1. Germline CDR1 is SEHNR and CDR2 is FQNEAQ (reference sequence). V gave up 6 bases and J gave up 2 bases; unmatched junction bases: 9. The CDR3 length is 15 residues.

The V call is TRBV30, the J call TRBJ1-2; D not resolved. In germline, CDR1 is GTSNPN, CDR2 SVGIG (reference sequence). Trimming removed 0 bases at V and 4 bases at J, with 12 bases between. The CDR3 has 14 amino acids. CDR3 protein: CAWSVSQTSYGYTF. The CDR3 region has the DNA TGTGCCTGGAGTGTATCCCAAACCTCCTATGGCTACACCTTC.

This clone was recorded a few times. V gene TRBV19 combines with J gene TRBJ2-7; weak D call: TRBD1 (5 bases). V lost 3 bases and J 3 bases, leaving 21 bases between the germline ends. Germline V gene sequence: CDR1 LNHDA, CDR2 SQIVND (reference sequence). The CDR3 extends over 17 amino acids. The CDR3 loop reads CASSIAPHDRPFYEQYF. DNA for the CDR3: TGTGCCAGTAGTATCGCCCCCCACGACAGACCCTTCTACGAGCAGTACTTC.

This clone was counted a few times. The V call is TRBV7-9, the J call TRBJ1-4; 9 nucleotides match TRBD1. This CDR3 region has 15 residues. V lost 5 bases and J lost 8; bases outside the gene matches: 9. The germline V gene has CDR1 SEHNR and CDR2 FQNEAQ (reference sequence). CDR3 DNA sequence: TGTGCCAGCAGCCCCAGGACAGGGGATTACGAAAAACTGTTTTTT. Encoded protein: CASSPRTGDYEKLFF.

The chain couples TRBV30 to TRBJ1-5; a possible D gene is TRBD1 (6 bases). CDR1 and CDR2 (germline): GTSNPN, SVGIG (reference sequence). This CDR3 has 14 residues. V lost 1 base, J lost 7 bases, and 14 bases lay in between. The CDR3 bases are TGTGCCTGGAGTGATGGGGGGCGCAGACAGCCCCAGCATTTT. Translating it yields CAWSDGGRRQPQHF. Combining the CDR3 with reference TRBV30 and TRBJ1-5 gives the whole variable domain SQTIHQWPATLVQPVGSPLSLECTVEGTSNPNLYWYRQAAGRGLQLLFYSVGIGQISSEVPQNLSASRPQDRQFILSSKKLLLSDSGFYLCAWSDGGRRQPQHFGDGTRLSIL.

The chain carries TRBV5-1 and TRBJ2-5, with D uncertain. Trimming shortened V by 4 bases and J by 4 bases, and 14 bases separated the two germline ends. Germline V gives CDR1 SGHRS, CDR2 YFSETQ. The CDR3 runs to 14 residues. The DNA for the CDR3 is TGCGCCAGCAGCCTGCCTGATGTAGGAGAGACCCAGTACTTC. It translates to CASSLPDVGETQYF.

In this sample, this clone turned up a few times. The chain uses TRBV4-2 and TRBJ1-6; no firm D call. This CDR3 comprises 14 residues. The germline CDR1 and CDR2 sequences are LGHNA and YNFKEQ. Trimming took off 0 bases at V and 7 bases at J, with 7 bases between the two ends. The CDR3 reads CASSQDWANSPLHF. CDR3 sequence (DNA): TGTGCCAGCAGCCAAGATTGGGCCAATTCACCCCTCCACTTT.

The chain carries TRBV6-5 and TRBJ2-1; the D gene could be TRBD1 or TRBD2 (6 bases each). There are 15 residues in the CDR3. V lost 2 bases to trimming and J lost 0 bases, with 8 bases between them. CDR1 and CDR2 from the germline V gene are MNHEY and SVGAGI. The CDR3 region is CASSYRGDSYNEQFF. The CDR3 bases are TGTGCCAGCAGTTACAGGGGGGACTCCTACAATGAGCAGTTCTTC.

The chain links TRBV5-6 to TRBJ1-1; D not resolved. Germline V gene sequence: CDR1 SGHDT, CDR2 YYEEEE. The CDR3 spans 12 residues. V shed 0 bases and J shed 4 bases, with 4 bases lying between them. DNA of the CDR3: TGTGCCAGCAGCTTGGAGGGCACTGAAGCTTTCTTT. Translated: CASSLEGTEAFF.

This clone was observed once. The chain carries TRBV4-2 and TRBJ1-6, with D possibly matching TRBD1 (5 bases). The CDR3 contains 16 residues. Germline CDR1 is LGHNA and CDR2 is YNFKEQ. Trimming took off 2 bases at V and 6 bases at J, with 14 bases between the two ends. Written as DNA, the CDR3 is TGTGCCAGCAGCCAATCTGCTCGGGACGGTAATTCACCCCTCCACTTT. This gives the protein CASSQSARDGNSPLHF.

This chain uses TRBV4-1 with TRBJ2-1; D not resolved. V shed 1 base and J shed 10 bases, with 11 bases lying between them. The CDR3 is 13 amino acids. The germline gives CDR1 MGHRA, CDR2 YSYEKL. The CDR3 spells CASSQGVADEQFF. CDR3 sequence (DNA): TGCGCCAGCAGCCAAGGTGTCGCGGACGAGCAGTTCTTC.

The CDR3 DNA reads as TGTGCCAGCACCCTGGGGGGGGGCCTCTACAATGAGCAGTTCTTC. As protein: CASTLGGGLYNEQFF. The V gene is TRBV13, the J gene TRBJ2-1; maybe TRBD2 (7 bases). CDR3 length equals 15 residues. Germline assignment: CDR1 PRHDT and CDR2 FYEKMQ (reference sequence). The germline V and J ends were trimmed by 7 bases and 3 bases, with 16 bases remaining between them.

Only a few counts were recorded for this clone. The sample contains more than one DNA sequence encoding this CDR3. The J gene is TRBJ1-5, the V gene TRBV5-1, with D maybe TRBD1 (6 bases). Trimming removed 2 bases at V and 1 base at J, with 7 bases between. The CDR3 spans 14 residues. Germline V gene sequence: CDR1 SGHRS, CDR2 YFSETQ. CDR3 in DNA: TGCGCCAGCAGCTTAGGGGGGAGCAATCAGCCCCAGCATTTT. Translation: CASSLGGSNQPQHF.

The chain joins TRBV7-9 to TRBJ2-2; unclear D gene. The CDR3 is 17 residues long. Germline V gene lookup returns CDR1 SEHNR and CDR2 FQNEAQ (reference sequence). V was cut by 5 bases and J by 2 bases, with 18 bases left in between. CDR3 loop: CASSPRGEEPNTGELFF. CDR3 sequence (DNA): TGTGCCAGCAGCCCCCGAGGCGAGGAGCCTAACACCGGGGAGCTGTTTTTT.

The V call is TRBV18, the J call TRBJ2-1; 7 bases match TRBD2. V lost 3 bases to trimming and J lost 7 bases; unmatched junction nucleotides: 6. The CDR3 totals 14 residues. From germline, CDR1 is KGHSH and CDR2 LQKENI. Written as DNA, the CDR3 is TGTGCCAGCTCACCGGAAACTAGCGCAAATGAGCAGTTCTTC. Translating it yields CASSPETSANEQFF.

This clone has a handful of counts. The junction shows a germline mismatch at one end, possibly a read error. The chain recombines TRBV30 with TRBJ2-7, with D tentatively TRBD1 or TRBD2 (5 bases each). This CDR3 is 11 amino acids long. Germline V CDR1 and CDR2: GTSNPN, SVGIG (reference sequence). This CDR3 is CAWSAGAGPQF. In DNA, the CDR3 is TGTGCCTGGAGTGCCGGGGCGGGCCCGCAATTC.

The chain employs TRBV29-1 and TRBJ1-2, with D tentatively TRBD1 (6 bases). This CDR3 region has 13 residues. The V end was cut by 4 bases, the J end by 6 bases, with 15 bases between. The V gene's germline CDR1 is SQVTM and CDR2 ANQGSEA. Written as DNA, the CDR3 is TGCAGCGTTGGCCCAAACGGGGGCAATGGCTACACCTTC. Amino acid sequence: CSVGPNGGNGYTF.